Below, 15 T cell receptor beta chains from the same sample are listed, as sequenced in a study of brain T cells in children with intractable seizures. Time point described: blood from clinic visit 5 months post-surgery; TSC patient then seizure free. Profiling relied on immunoSEQ multiplex PCR, and the TCRdb table lists in-frame clones only, not all of them. The sample lists 300,000 to 400,000 clones, over 90% seen once, with around 5% in the top ten. Material: peripheral blood, obtained 4 to 5 months after surgery. These receptors were obtained from a boy under three years old with tuberous sclerosis and intractable seizures.

This chain links TRBV27 with TRBJ2-1, with 9 bases matching TRBD2. Germline lookup yields CDR1 MNHEY and CDR2 SMNVEV (reference sequence). With V trimmed by 5 bases and J by 3 bases, 8 bases remained unmatched. The CDR3 length is 16 residues. CDR3 region: CASSGGGARFYNEQFF. CDR3 bases: TGTGCCAGCAGTGGCGGGGGGGCCCGTTTCTACAATGAGCAGTTCTTC.

A single count supports this clone. The chain combines TRBV12-3 or TRBV12-4 with TRBJ1-5; D is uncertain. The CDR3 covers 12 residues. V was cut by 5 bases and J by 0 bases, with 2 bases left in between. The CDR3 sequence is CASSRSNQPQHF. The CDR3 nucleotides read TGTGCCAGCAGTCGTAGCAATCAGCCCCAGCATTTT.

The gene calls are TRBV29-1 and TRBJ1-2, with D unresolved. V shed 3 bases and J shed 0 bases, with 8 bases lying between them. The CDR3 totals 13 residues. CDR1 and CDR2 from the germline V gene are SQVTM and ANQGSEA. CDR3 DNA sequence: TGCAGCGTTGATAGCGGGGCTAACTATGGCTACACCTTC. Amino acid sequence: CSVDSGANYGYTF.

In the case of this clone: Within the sample, other DNA sequences also encode this same CDR3. The chain links TRBV4-2 to TRBJ1-2; no reliable D call. The V gene lost 1 base and the J gene lost 5 bases, with 8 bases spanning the gap. The CDR3 runs to 13 residues. The germline gives CDR1 LGHNA, CDR2 YNFKEQ. The CDR3 spells CASSQAGNYGYTF. Here the CDR3 DNA reads TGTGCCAGCAGCCAAGCGGGGAATTATGGCTACACCTTC.

The chain recombines TRBV6-5 with TRBJ1-1; D possibly corresponds to TRBD1 (5 bases). V was clipped by 4 bases and J by 4 bases, with 13 bases between them. Germline CDR1 MNHEY, CDR2 SVGAGI. The CDR3 covers 14 residues. The CDR3 loop reads CASSSNKGTTEAFF. For the CDR3, the DNA is TGTGCCAGCAGTTCGAATAAGGGGACCACTGAAGCTTTCTTT.

The genes are TRBV19 and TRBJ1-5; TRBD1 matches 7 bases. Germline-derived CDR1 and CDR2 are LNHDA and SQIVND (reference sequence). With 6 bases clipped from V and 4 bases from J, the junction kept 9 bases outside the gene matches. The CDR3 has 15 amino acids. This CDR3 is CASRRPGQFNQPQHF. The CDR3, as DNA: TGTGCCAGTAGGCGCCCGGGACAGTTTAATCAGCCCCAGCATTTT.

The chain carries TRBV3-1 (or the pseudogene TRBV3-2) and TRBJ1-5, with TRBD1 matching over 8 bases. Unmatched junction bases numbered 4, after V lost 1 base and J lost 5 bases. Germline values: CDR1 LGHDT, CDR2 YNNKEL (reference sequence). The CDR3 covers 15 residues. The CDR3 protein is CASSQGGTGDQPQHF. CDR3 DNA sequence: TGTGCCAGCAGCCAAGGGGGGACAGGAGATCAGCCCCAGCATTTT.

The genes are TRBV4-2 and TRBJ2-6; D remains ambiguous. The germline V and J ends were trimmed by 8 bases and 0 bases, with 8 bases remaining between them. The germline gives CDR1 LGHNA, CDR2 YNFKEQ. This CDR3 has 14 residues. CDR3 nucleotide sequence: TGTGCCAGCGAACTGGACTCTGGGGCCAACGTCCTGACTTTC. Residues: CASELDSGANVLTF.

This chain joins TRBV6-1 and TRBJ2-3; 15 nucleotides match TRBD2. Germline V gene data show CDR1 as MNHNS and CDR2 as SASEGT. Trimming cost V 2 bases and J 4 bases; bases outside gene matches: 7. This CDR3 has 18 residues. The CDR3 DNA reads TGTGCCAGCAGTGAATGGACTAGCGGGAGGGCCGGGTCAGATACGCAGTATTTT. Its protein is CASSEWTSGRAGSDTQYF.

V and J are TRBV15 and TRBJ2-1, with 7 bases that match TRBD2. Germline assignment: CDR1 LNHNV and CDR2 YYDKDF (reference sequence). CDR3 size: 16 residues. After removal of 1 base from V and 5 bases from J, the junction contained 8 bases not matched to a gene. This CDR3 reads CATSRAYRAGNNEQFF. The CDR3 DNA reads as TGTGCCACCAGCAGAGCCTACCGAGCGGGGAACAATGAGCAGTTCTTC.

J is TRBJ2-3 and V is TRBV27; D uncertain. CDR1 is MNHEY and CDR2 is SMNVEV in the germline V gene (reference sequence). The CDR3 has 16 amino acids. The ends were cut back, 5 bases at V and 0 bases at J, with 15 bases in the middle. The CDR3 sequence is CASSMSFYPSTDTQYF. CDR3 bases: TGTGCCAGCAGTATGTCCTTTTATCCTAGCACAGATACGCAGTATTTT.

CDR3 sequence: CASSLPGEGKTQYF. The CDR3 coding sequence is TGTGCCAGCAGTTTACCAGGGGAGGGTAAGACCCAGTACTTC. This sequence joins TRBV28 and TRBJ2-5; weak D call: TRBD2 (7 bases). The CDR3 covers 14 residues. Germline CDR1 is MDHEN and CDR2 is SYDVKM. V shed 2 bases and J shed 6 bases, with 13 bases lying between them.

The CDR3 region is CAWSNRGAGELFF. The CDR3 bases are TGTGCCTGGAGTAACAGGGGGGCGGGGGAGCTGTTTTTT. The chain links TRBV30 to TRBJ2-2; 8 nucleotides agree with TRBD1. Trimming took 2 bases from V and 8 from J; bases not matched to a gene: 4. CDR3 length: 13 residues. CDR1 is GTSNPN and CDR2 is SVGIG in the germline V gene (reference sequence).

V and J are TRBV4-1 and TRBJ2-7; 10 positions agree with TRBD2. CDR1 and CDR2 (germline): MGHRA, YSYEKL. The CDR3 is 16 residues long. The trim removed 3 bases at V and 0 bases at J, leaving 5 bases unmatched. The CDR3 bases are TGCGCCAGCAGCCAGCCCCTAGCGGGAGTCTCCTACGAGCAGTACTTC. Protein sequence: CASSQPLAGVSYEQYF.

V and J are TRBV7-3 and TRBJ2-5; 16 nucleotides align to TRBD2. Germline V gives CDR1 SGHTA, CDR2 FQGTGA. Trimming removed 5 bases from V and 4 bases from J; junction bases left unmatched: 7. The CDR3 sequence is 17 residues long. Written as DNA, the CDR3 is TGTGCCAGCAGCCCTGGGACTAGCGGGAGGGCCCGAGAGACCCAGTACTTC. Its translation: CASSPGTSGRARETQYF.